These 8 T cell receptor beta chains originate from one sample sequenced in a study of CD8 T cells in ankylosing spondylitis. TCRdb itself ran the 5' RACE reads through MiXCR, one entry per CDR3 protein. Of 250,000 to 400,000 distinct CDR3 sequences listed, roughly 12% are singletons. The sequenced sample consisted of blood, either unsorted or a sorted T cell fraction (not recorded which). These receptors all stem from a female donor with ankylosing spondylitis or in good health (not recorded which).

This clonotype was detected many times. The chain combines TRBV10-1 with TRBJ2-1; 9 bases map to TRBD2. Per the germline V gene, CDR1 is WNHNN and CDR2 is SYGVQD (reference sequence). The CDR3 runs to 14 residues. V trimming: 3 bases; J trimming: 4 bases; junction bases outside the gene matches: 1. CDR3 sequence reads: CASSDLAGYNEQFF. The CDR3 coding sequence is TGCGCCAGCAGTGACCTAGCGGGGTACAATGAGCAGTTCTTC.

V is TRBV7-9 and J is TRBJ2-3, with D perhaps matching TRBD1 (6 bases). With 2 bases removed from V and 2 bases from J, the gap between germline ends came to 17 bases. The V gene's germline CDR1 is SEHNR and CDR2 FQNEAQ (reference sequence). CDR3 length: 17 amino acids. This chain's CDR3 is CASSLLQGLVSTDTQYF. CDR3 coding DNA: TGTGCCAGCAGCTTACTACAGGGCCTAGTTTCCACAGATACGCAGTATTTT.

The CDR3 here is CASTHLSGDLHSPLHF. CDR3 coding DNA: TGCGCCAGTACTCATCTCTCAGGGGATTTGCATTCACCCCTCCACTTT. V is TRBV4-1 and J is TRBJ1-6; D possibly corresponds to TRBD1 (6 bases). This CDR3 contains 16 residues. Trimming took off 9 bases at V and 8 bases at J, with 23 bases between the two ends. Germline V lookup: CDR1 MGHRA, CDR2 YSYEKL.

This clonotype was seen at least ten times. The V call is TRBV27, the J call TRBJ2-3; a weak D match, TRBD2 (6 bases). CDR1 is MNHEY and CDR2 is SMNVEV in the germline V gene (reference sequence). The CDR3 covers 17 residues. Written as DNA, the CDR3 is TGTGGGTGCATGAGATATGGCGGGGCGGTACGCACAGATACGCAGTATTTT. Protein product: CGCMRYGGAVRTDTQYF.

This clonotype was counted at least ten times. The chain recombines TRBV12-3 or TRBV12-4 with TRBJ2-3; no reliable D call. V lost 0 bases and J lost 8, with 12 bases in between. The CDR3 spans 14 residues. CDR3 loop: CASSLAGFESTQYF. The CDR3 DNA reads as TGTGCCAGCAGTTTAGCCGGGTTCGAGAGTACGCAGTATTTT.

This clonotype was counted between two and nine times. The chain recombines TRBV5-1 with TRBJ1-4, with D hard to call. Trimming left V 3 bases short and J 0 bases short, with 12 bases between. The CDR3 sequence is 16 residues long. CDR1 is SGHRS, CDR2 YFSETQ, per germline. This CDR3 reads CASSWGGVATNEKLFF. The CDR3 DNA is TGCGCCAGCAGCTGGGGAGGCGTGGCAACTAATGAAAAACTGTTTTTT.

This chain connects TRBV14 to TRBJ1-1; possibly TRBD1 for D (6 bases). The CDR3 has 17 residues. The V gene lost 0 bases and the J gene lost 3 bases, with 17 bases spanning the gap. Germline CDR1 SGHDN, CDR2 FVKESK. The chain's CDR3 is CASSQEGTRIPYTEAFF. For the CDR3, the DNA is TGTGCCAGCAGCCAAGAGGGGACACGGATTCCTTACACTGAAGCTTTCTTT.

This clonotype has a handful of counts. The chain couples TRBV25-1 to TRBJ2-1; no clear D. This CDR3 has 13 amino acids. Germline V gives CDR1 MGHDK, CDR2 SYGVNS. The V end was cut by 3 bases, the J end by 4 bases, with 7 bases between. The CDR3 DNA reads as TGTGCCAGCAGTGACAGGTTTTACAATGAGCAGTTCTTC. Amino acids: CASSDRFYNEQFF.